A single sample is the source of the 7 T cell receptor beta chains below, sequenced in a study of CD8+ T cells in alopecia areata. Researchers sorted CD4+ cells into CD25+CD127- cells for roughly 5 patients. Extracted RNA was reverse transcribed, and the resulting cDNA served as sequencing template. The repertoire was sequenced with immunoSEQ multiplex PCR; TCRdb's copy has only in-frame clones and lacks some. The sample yields roughly 20,000 clones, roughly 60% seen once. The sample comprised CD4+ Tregs sorted from blood. The receptors were gathered from a human donor with alopecia areata.

V is TRBV7-6 and J is TRBJ2-1; TRBD2 agrees at 7 bases. Germline V gene data show CDR1 as SGHVS and CDR2 as FNYEAQ. The trim removed 1 base at V and 3 bases at J, leaving 6 bases unmatched. The CDR3 runs to 16 residues. CDR3 sequence (DNA): TGTGCCAGCAGCTTAGGCGGGGGTCCCAGCTACAATGAGCAGTTCTTC. Its protein is CASSLGGGPSYNEQFF. The full variable domain, with the rest looked up from reference TRBV7-6 and TRBJ2-1, is GAGVSQSPRYKVTKRGQDVALRCDPISGHVSLYWYRQALGQGPEFLTYFNYEAQQDKSGLPNDRFSAERPEGSISTLTIQRTEQRDSAMYRCASSLGGGPSYNEQFFGPGTRLTVL.

This clone is medium-sized (0.01 to 0.1%) within its sample. The chain is built from TRBV7-2 and TRBJ2-5, with a possible D match to TRBD2 (5 bases). The V gene lost 2 bases and the J gene lost 4 bases, with 11 bases spanning the gap. This CDR3 contains 14 residues. Germline loops: CDR1 SGHTA, CDR2 FQGNSA. This CDR3 reads CASSLSPRGETQYF. The CDR3 coding sequence is TGTGCCAGCAGCTTATCCCCACGGGGAGAGACCCAGTACTTC.

The rearrangement links TRBV7-9 to TRBJ2-2; D might be TRBD1 or TRBD2, each matching 5 bases. This CDR3 contains 16 residues. Trimming stripped 6 bases from V and 1 base from J, with 15 bases between. Germline-derived CDR1 and CDR2 are SEHNR and FQNEAQ (reference sequence). DNA for the CDR3: TGTGCCAGCAGAAGTAGAGGGGCAATGAACACCGGGGAGCTGTTTTTT. It encodes CASRSRGAMNTGELFF.

This clone has a single count. J is TRBJ2-7 and V is TRBV7-2; D unresolved. Germline V gene data show CDR1 as SGHTA and CDR2 as FQGNSA. Trimming left V 2 bases short and J 4 bases short, with 6 bases between. This CDR3 is 12 amino acids long. The CDR3 sequence is CASSLRSYEQYF. CDR3 nucleotides: TGTGCCAGCAGCTTAAGGTCGTACGAGCAGTACTTC.

This clone was counted a few times. The genes are TRBV2 and TRBJ2-1; D remains ambiguous. The CDR3 has 14 residues. With 3 bases removed from V and 3 bases from J, the gap between germline ends came to 9 bases. Germline values: CDR1 SNHLY, CDR2 FYNNEI. This CDR3 is CASSEETYYNEQFF. For the CDR3, the DNA is TGTGCCAGCAGTGAGGAGACTTACTACAATGAGCAGTTCTTC.

Only one count was recorded for this clone. The CDR3 region is CASSPGTGIYEQYF. For the CDR3, the DNA is TGTGCCAGCTCACCAGGTACAGGGATTTACGAGCAGTACTTC. The J gene is TRBJ2-7, the V gene TRBV18, with TRBD1 as a possible D gene (6 bases). This CDR3 region has 14 residues. V was shortened by 2 bases and J by 4 bases, with 12 bases between the two germline ends. The germline gives CDR1 KGHSH, CDR2 LQKENI.

The chain couples TRBV7-3 to TRBJ2-3, with D tentatively TRBD2 (5 bases). Per the germline V gene, CDR1 is SGHTA and CDR2 is FQGTGA. The CDR3 runs to 15 residues. V gave up 2 bases and J gave up 4 bases, with 13 bases separating them. CDR3 sequence (DNA): TGTGCCAGCAGCTTATGGGGAGCGGACCCAGATACGCAGTATTTT. Translation gives CASSLWGADPDTQYF.